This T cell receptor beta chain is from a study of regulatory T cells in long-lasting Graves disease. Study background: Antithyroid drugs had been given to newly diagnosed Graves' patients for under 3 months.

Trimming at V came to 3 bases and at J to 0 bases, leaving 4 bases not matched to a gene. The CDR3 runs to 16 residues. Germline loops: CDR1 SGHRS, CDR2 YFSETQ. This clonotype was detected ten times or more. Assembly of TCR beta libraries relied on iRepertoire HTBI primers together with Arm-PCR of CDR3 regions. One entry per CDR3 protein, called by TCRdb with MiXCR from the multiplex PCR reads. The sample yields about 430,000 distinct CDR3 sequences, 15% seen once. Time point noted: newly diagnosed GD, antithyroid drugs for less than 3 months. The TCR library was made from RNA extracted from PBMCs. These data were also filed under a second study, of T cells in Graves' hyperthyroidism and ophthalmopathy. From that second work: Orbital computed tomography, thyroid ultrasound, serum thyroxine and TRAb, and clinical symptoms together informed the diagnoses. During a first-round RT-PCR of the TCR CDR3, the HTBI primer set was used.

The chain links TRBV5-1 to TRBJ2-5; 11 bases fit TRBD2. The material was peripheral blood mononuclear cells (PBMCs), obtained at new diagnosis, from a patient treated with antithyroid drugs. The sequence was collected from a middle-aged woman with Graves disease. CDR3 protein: CASSSPGLADQETQYF. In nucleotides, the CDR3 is TGCGCCAGCAGCTCTCCGGGACTAGCGGACCAAGAGACCCAGTACTTC.